A selection of T cell receptor beta chains follows, all from one sample in a study of shared clonotypes between healthy human individuals. Sequenced by immunoSEQ multiplex PCR; TCRdb stores in-frame clones only, minus some. The sample lists fewer than 850,000 clones, around 90% seen once, with about a third in the top ten. The source material was memory CD8+ T cells from PBMCs. Every receptor here comes from a man in his late teens or twenties in good health. Some clones in this sample may be carry-over from other donors' samples. Both conserved end residues are part of each CDR3. Fields, in order: clone size, J gene, D gene, V gene, CDR3 DNA, CDR3 protein. The D gene is left open where the match is weak. A row's size may be missing; if present it is once, few, many or a size class.

-,TRBJ1-4,-,TRBV6-1,TGTGCCAGCAGGGAGCATAATGAAAAACTGTTTTTT,CASREHNEKLFF
-,TRBJ2-2,-,TRBV25-1,TGTGCCAGCAGTGGTGGGGGACCATCCACCGGGGAGCTGTTTTTT,CASSGGGPSTGELFF
-,TRBJ2-6,TRBD1,TRBV5-1,TGCGCCAGCAGCAACGGGACAGCCTCTGGGGTGGCCAACGTCCTGACTTTC,CASSNGTASGVANVLTF
-,TRBJ2-1,TRBD2,TRBV6-4,TGTGCCAGCAGTCGGCTAGCGGCCTACAATGAGCAGTTCTTC,CASSRLAAYNEQFF
-,TRBJ2-5,-,TRBV5-6,TGTGCCAGCAGCCCGAGGGCCCACAGGGCGAGCGGCGAGACCCAGTACTTC,CASSPRAHRASGETQYF
few,TRBJ1-4,-,TRBV4-3,TGCGCCAGCAGCCAAGAAAGAGGGCGGGAGACTAATGAAAAACTGTTTTTT,CASSQERGRETNEKLFF
once,TRBJ2-3,-,TRBV27,TGTGCCAGCAGTTTGAGTCCGTCTGCTACGCAGTATTTT,CASSLSPSATQYF
-,TRBJ2-7,-,TRBV28,TGTGCCAGCAGTTATTCCAATTCCCCTATTTTCGAGCAGTACTTC,CASSYSNSPIFEQYF
-,TRBJ2-7,TRBD2,TRBV7-8,TGTGCCAGCAGCTTAGGACTAGCGGGCGAGCAGTACTTC,CASSLGLAGEQYF
-,TRBJ2-5,-,TRBV14,TGTGCCAGCAGCCAAATCCCCGGGGAGACCCAGTACTTC,CASSQIPGETQYF
-,TRBJ1-1,TRBD1,TRBV7-9,TGTGCCAGCAGCTATTTACAGGGGATGAACACTGAAGCTTTCTTT,CASSYLQGMNTEAFF
-,TRBJ1-2,-,TRBV27,TGTGCCAGCACCTCAACGCACAGGGCACCTGTCTATGGCTACACCTTC,CASTSTHRAPVYGYTF
-,TRBJ2-7,TRBD1,TRBV25-1,TGTGCCAGCAGCTGGACAGGGGCCTACGAGCAGTACTTC,CASSWTGAYEQYF
-,TRBJ2-7,TRBD2,TRBV7-9,TGTGCCAGCAGCCGGCTGACTAGCGGGAGGTTCTACGAGCAGTACTTC,CASSRLTSGRFYEQYF
-,TRBJ2-3,-,TRBV28,TGTGCCAGCGAAGATGGGGGCACTAGCACAGATACGCAGTATTTT,CASEDGGTSTDTQYF
few,TRBJ1-1,-,TRBV27,TGTGCCAGCAGTTTACAGTCGGGGGCCGCTGAAGCTTTCTTT,CASSLQSGAAEAFF
few,TRBJ2-1,TRBD2,TRBV13,TGTGCCAGCAGCCACGGACTAGCGGGAAACAATGAGCAGTTCTTC,CASSHGLAGNNEQFF
-,TRBJ2-7,-,TRBV6-1,TGTGCCAGCAGTCTGTCGCAGGGTATCTCCTACGAGCAGTACTTC,CASSLSQGISYEQYF
-,TRBJ2-3,-,TRBV6-4,TGTGCCAGCAGTGACTCTATCCAGGCGGAGTCCACAGATACGCAGTATTTT,CASSDSIQAESTDTQYF
few,TRBJ1-2,-,TRBV29-1,TGCAGCCCTGGGTATGGCTACACCTTC,CSPGYGYTF
-,TRBJ2-1,TRBD2,TRBV2,TGTGCCAGCACTCCAACTAGCGGGAGCTCCTACAATGAGCAGTTCTTC,CASTPTSGSSYNEQFF
-,TRBJ2-7,TRBD1,TRBV5-4,TGTGCCAGCAGCGGGGCCCGGGACAGGGTGTACGAGCAGTACTTC,CASSGARDRVYEQYF
-,TRBJ2-1,-,TRBV11-2,TGTGCCAGCAGCTTAGATGCTGGAGAGCAGTTCTTC,CASSLDAGEQFF
-,TRBJ2-1,TRBD1,TRBV25-1,TGTGCCAGTGGAGGAGAGGGGGCTTGGAATGAGCAGTTCTTC,CASGGEGAWNEQFF
-,TRBJ2-1,-,TRBV27,TGTGCCAGCAGTTTAAGACAGTTCTATGAGCAGTTCTTC,CASSLRQFYEQFF
-,TRBJ2-7,TRBD2,TRBV7-6,TGTGCCAGCAGCGTCAGCGGGGGCTCCTACGAGCAGTACTTC,CASSVSGGSYEQYF
-,TRBJ1-2,-,TRBV19,TGTGCCAGCAAGGACTCAGGATCCTATGGCTACACCTTC,CASKDSGSYGYTF
few,TRBJ1-1,-,TRBV6-1,TGTGCCAGCAGTGTAAACACTGAAGCTTTCTTT,CASSVNTEAFF
-,TRBJ2-2,TRBD2,TRBV7-9,TGTGCCAGCAGCTTGAGGCGGGAGGCCACCGGGGAGCTGTTTTTT,CASSLRREATGELFF
-,TRBJ2-7,-,TRBV27,TGTGCCAGCAGTTTCGCAGATTCCTACGAGCAGTACTTC,CASSFADSYEQYF
-,TRBJ1-5,-,TRBV5-5,TGTGCCAGCAGCTGGAACGCTGGGAGCAATCAGCCCCAGCATTTT,CASSWNAGSNQPQHF
once,TRBJ2-3,-,TRBV19,TGTGCCAGTAGTATAGATCTCGCGCTCACAGATACGCAGTATTTT,CASSIDLALTDTQYF
-,TRBJ2-5,TRBD2,TRBV27,TGTGCCAGCGGACCGAATAGCGGGGCGTCCCAAGAGACCCAGTACTTC,CASGPNSGASQETQYF
once,TRBJ2-7,TRBD2,TRBV5-4,TGTGCCAGCAGCTCGGGGACTAGCGGGAGCCACGAGCAGTACTTC,CASSSGTSGSHEQYF
once,TRBJ2-2,-,TRBV9,TGTGCCAGCAGCGTAGGGGGTAGCACCGGGGAGCTGTTTTTT,CASSVGGSTGELFF
-,TRBJ2-1,TRBD2,TRBV27,TGTGCCAGCAGCCTGTTAGCGGGGGGTGGTGAGCAGTTCTTC,CASSLLAGGGEQFF
-,TRBJ2-1,TRBD1,TRBV14,TGTGCCAGCAGCCGGGACAGGGAAGGGAGTAGGCTCTTC,CASSRDREGSRLF
-,TRBJ1-2,TRBD1,TRBV27,TGTGCCAGCAGTACCCGGACAGGCCCTTCGGTGGTGAGAGGCTACACCTTC,CASSTRTGPSVVRGYTF
-,TRBJ1-1,-,TRBV27,TGTGCCAGCAGCCTCGCAAGGGGGGGGCACATTGAAGCTTTCTTT,CASSLARGGHIEAFF
-,TRBJ1-2,TRBD1,TRBV29-1,TGCAGCGTTGAAGAGCGATACAGGGGGCGCGGGCCCAACTATGGCTACACCTTC,CSVEERYRGRGPNYGYTF
-,TRBJ2-3,TRBD1,TRBV15,TGTGCCACCAGCAGAGATTGGGGACAGGGGGCAGATACGCAGTATTTT,CATSRDWGQGADTQYF
-,TRBJ1-2,-,TRBV10-3,TGTGCCATCAGTGAGTCGATGATGGAACAGAGAAACTATGGCTACACCTTC,CAISESMMEQRNYGYTF
-,TRBJ2-1,-,TRBV19,TGTGCCAGTACTCAACTACCATGGGGGCCAATCCTCTCCTACAATGAGCAGTTCTTC,CASTQLPWGPILSYNEQFF
-,TRBJ2-7,TRBD2,TRBV7-2,TGTGCCAGCAGCCCTAGCGGGAGCGGGTACGAGCAGTACTTC,CASSPSGSGYEQYF
-,TRBJ2-1,-,TRBV5-4,TGTGCCAGCCATGGGGGGACCTCCTACAATGAGCAGTTCTTC,CASHGGTSYNEQFF
-,TRBJ1-5,-,TRBV6-6,TGTGCCAGCAGTTACACACCGGATCAGCCCCAGCATTTT,CASSYTPDQPQHF
-,TRBJ2-2,TRBD1,TRBV27,TGTGCCAGCAGTTTAAACAGGGGGAACACCGGGGAGCTGTTTTTT,CASSLNRGNTGELFF